These 31 T cell receptor beta chains were all obtained from the same sample, sequenced in a study of vaccination and CD4 T cells after COVID-19 (dated 2022 in TCRdb). The treatment or condition tag for this specimen amounts to: approximately nine-day PBMC culture with coronavirus spike peptide pools or control peptides (ViraFEST assay). The receptor library was made with PCR. For sequencing, an Illumina iSeq 100 was employed. At the Johns Hopkins FTIC core, DNA from the cultured CD4+ T cells underwent TCR sequencing with the Oncomine TCR Beta short-read assay. In-frame beta chains were kept once TCRdb had trimmed the public reads at Q25 with fastp and called clones with MiXCR. A single entry per CDR3 protein holds the most common genes and DNA from its merged rows. The sample contains 8,000 to 10,000 distinct CDR3 sequences, less than 55% of them found a single time. Roughly 20% of the sample goes to the ten largest clones.

Antigen specificity for these receptors is unknown. The material sequenced was CD4+ T cells from blood, cultured in vitro. The receptors shown here come from a human donor who had recovered from COVID-19.

Notes on this clonotype: A read error may account for a junction end that differs from germline. This chain joins TRBV5-1 and TRBJ1-1; 10 nucleotides agree with TRBD1. The CDR3 is made up of 17 amino acids. From germline, CDR1 is SGHRS and CDR2 YFSETQ. CDR3 sequence: CASSIGPTRDRGPLGVF. CDR3 bases: TGCGCCAGCAGCATAGGCCCCACCCGGGACAGGGGCCCGTTGGGGGTCTTT. Together with reference TRBV5-1 and TRBJ1-1, the CDR3 gives the full variable domain: KAGVTQTPRYLIKTRGQQVTLSCSPISGHRSVSWYQQTPGQGLQFLFEYFSETQRNKGNFPGRFSGRQFSNSRSEMNVSTLELGDSALYLCASSIGPTRDRGPLGVFGQGTRLTVV.

This chain joins TRBV6-1 and TRBJ1-2, with TRBD1 matching over 9 bases. Germline V lookup: CDR1 MNHNS, CDR2 SASEGT. The J segment lost 4 bases and the V segment lost 7 bases, leaving 7 bases of the junction unmatched. The CDR3 contains 14 residues. The CDR3 sequence: CASITTGGSYGYTF. CDR3 in DNA: TGTGCCAGCATTACGACAGGGGGAAGCTATGGCTACACCTTC.

In its sample, this clonotype ranks as medium-sized. The rearrangement uses TRBV6-5 and TRBJ2-7, with TRBD1 matching 7 bases. The CDR3 consists of 15 residues. Germline values: CDR1 MNHEY, CDR2 SVGAGI. J lost 5 bases, V lost 2 bases, and 9 bases had no gene match. For the CDR3, the DNA is TGTGCCAGCAGTTACACCGGGACAGAAGGGCACGAGCAGTACTTC. This gives the protein CASSYTGTEGHEQYF.

The chain links TRBV6-2 or TRBV6-3 to TRBJ2-4; 7 nucleotides agree with TRBD2. CDR1 is MNHEY, CDR2 SVGEGT, per germline. The CDR3 has 14 amino acids. The V gene end was trimmed by 8 bases and the J gene end by 6 bases; junction bases not matched to a gene: 10. This CDR3 is CASCIAGVGNIQYF. CDR3 in DNA: TGTGCCAGCTGCATCGCGGGAGTAGGAAACATTCAGTACTTC.

V gene TRBV7-2 combines with J gene TRBJ2-3; D is perhaps TRBD2 (5 bases). The CDR3 runs to 14 residues. Germline CDR1 and CDR2: SGHTA and FQGNSA. V lost 0 bases and J lost 4, with 8 bases in between. The CDR3 region is CASSLARVPDTQYF. The CDR3 DNA is TGTGCCAGCAGCTTAGCGCGGGTCCCAGATACGCAGTATTTT.

CDR3 sequence: CASSIGQPNTEAFF. CDR3 coding DNA: TGTGCCAGTAGTATCGGACAACCGAACACTGAAGCTTTCTTT. The chain employs TRBV19 and TRBJ1-1; tentative D call: TRBD1 (5 bases). The CDR3 loop spans 14 amino acids. Germline CDR1 and CDR2: LNHDA and SQIVND (reference sequence). Trimming pared 3 bases from V and 1 base from J, leaving 9 bases between.

The chain carries TRBV19 and TRBJ1-5; 12 bases are shared with TRBD1. The germline V gene has CDR1 LNHDA and CDR2 SQIVND (reference sequence). V shed 6 bases and J 1 base; nucleotides not matched to a gene: 10. This CDR3 is 18 amino acids long. The CDR3 nucleotides are TGTGCCAGTAGACCTCCGGGACAGGGGGCGCGGAGCAATCAGCCCCAGCATTTT. Translating it yields CASRPPGQGARSNQPQHF.

This clonotype was counted only a few times. The chain has TRBV19 and TRBJ2-7; 8 bases fit TRBD1. With V trimmed by 10 bases and J by 5 bases, 16 bases remained unmatched. This CDR3 has 15 residues. CDR1 and CDR2 from the germline V gene are LNHDA and SQIVND (reference sequence). The CDR3 coding sequence is TGTGCCACCACGAGGGGGGCAGGGGGCTTCGACGAGCAGTACTTC. Translation: CATTRGAGGFDEQYF.

The chain uses TRBV21-1 and TRBJ2-1; the table's D call of TRBD1 was not tested on the DNA. TRBV21-1 corresponds to a pseudogene. This CDR3 has 18 amino acids. The CDR3 nucleotides are TGTGCCAGCAGCAAAAGAGGCGTAGGGCGGGACGGAGTTAATGAGCAGTTCTTC. Protein product: CASSKRGVGRDGVNEQFF.

This clonotype appeared a few times. The chain employs TRBV4-2 and TRBJ2-1; D is possibly TRBD1 (5 bases). CDR3 length: 13 residues. The germline gives CDR1 LGHNA, CDR2 YNFKEQ. Deletions cut 1 base from V and 9 bases from J, with 10 bases between. The DNA for the CDR3 is TGTGCCAGCAGCCAAGTGAAAGGGGTTGAGCAGTTCTTC. It translates to CASSQVKGVEQFF.

The chain employs TRBV14 and TRBJ2-1, with D perhaps assigned TRBD1 or TRBD2 (6 bases each). Trimming shortened V by 1 base and J by 6 bases, and 13 bases separated the two germline ends. CDR1 is SGHDN, CDR2 FVKESK, per germline. The CDR3 consists of 15 residues. The CDR3 coding sequence is TGTGCCAGCAGCCAAGTGGGGGGCGCACCCAATGAGCAGTTCTTC. The encoded protein is CASSQVGGAPNEQFF.

This clonotype occurred once. The rearrangement joins TRBV20-1 to TRBJ2-1; 8 bases match TRBD2. V was clipped by 2 bases and J by 3 bases; unmatched bases: 6. CDR3 size: 15 residues. The germline gives CDR1 DFQATT, CDR2 SNEGSKA (reference sequence). CDR3 nucleotide sequence: TGCAGTGCTAGACAAGCGGGACTAGTCTACAATGAGCAGTTCTTC. Amino acid sequence: CSARQAGLVYNEQFF.

The chain has TRBV24-1 and TRBJ1-2, with D hard to call. CDR3 length equals 12 residues. Trimming removed 4 bases from V and 8 bases from J, with 10 bases in between. The V gene's germline CDR1 is KGHDR and CDR2 SFDVKD. The chain's CDR3 is CATSESGWGYTF. CDR3 in DNA: TGTGCCACCAGTGAGTCCGGATGGGGCTACACCTTC.

In its sample, this clonotype was seen a few times. Here the CDR3 reads CASRGWGRNEQYF. CDR3 sequence (DNA): TGTGCCAGCAGGGGGTGGGGCCGGAACGAGCAGTACTTC. The chain links TRBV28 to TRBJ2-7; D may be TRBD1 (5 bases). Germline CDR1 and CDR2: MDHEN and SYDVKM. Trimming stripped 6 bases from V and 5 bases from J, with 14 bases between. CDR3 size: 13 residues. The whole variable domain, remainder taken from reference TRBV28 and TRBJ2-7, is DVKVTQSSRYLVKRTGEKVFLECVQDMDHENMFWYRQDPGLGLRLIYFSYDVKMKEKGDIPEGYSVSREKKERFSLILESASTNQTSMYLCASRGWGRNEQYFGPGTRLTVT.

The rearrangement links TRBV18 to TRBJ1-2; 7 bases line up with TRBD1. The CDR3 loop spans 15 amino acids. The germline V gene has CDR1 KGHSH and CDR2 LQKENI. V lost 2 bases and J lost 11; bases outside the gene matches: 14. The CDR3 loop is CASSPNNRGPAGYTF. The CDR3 DNA is TGTGCCAGCTCACCAAACAACAGGGGCCCCGCTGGTTACACCTTC. The whole variable domain, filled in from reference TRBV18 and TRBJ1-2, reads NAGVMQNPRHLVRRRGQEARLRCSPMKGHSHVYWYRQLPEEGLKFMVYLQKENIIDESGMPKERFSAEFPKEGPSILRIQQVVRGDSAAYFCASSPNNRGPAGYTFGSGTRLTVV.

J is TRBJ2-7 and V is TRBV15, with D perhaps TRBD1 or TRBD2 (6 bases each). V was clipped by 0 bases and J by 3 bases, with 12 bases between them. Looked up from germline, CDR1 is LNHNV and CDR2 is YYDKDF (reference sequence). CDR3 length equals 15 residues. In DNA form, the CDR3 reads TGTGCCACCAGCAGAGATCCGGGGGCCGGCTACGAGCAGTACTTC. Translation gives CATSRDPGAGYEQYF.

J is TRBJ2-5 and V is TRBV20-1; 11 bases match TRBD1. V was pared by 3 bases and J by 4 bases, with 4 bases of the junction left unmatched. Germline V gene lookup returns CDR1 DFQATT and CDR2 SNEGSKA (reference sequence). This CDR3 region has 14 residues. The CDR3 loop is CSASRGQGVETQYF. The CDR3 bases are TGCAGTGCTAGCCGGGGACAGGGGGTAGAGACCCAGTACTTC.

This chain joins TRBV6-4 and TRBJ1-2; TRBD1 aligns across 9 bases. The germline V gene encodes CDR1 MRHNA and CDR2 SNTAGT. V was clipped by 3 bases and J by 6 bases; unmatched bases: 2. This CDR3 region has 13 residues. CDR3 bases: TGTGCCAGCAGTGAAGACAGGGGGAATGGCTACACCTTC. Protein sequence: CASSEDRGNGYTF.

The CDR3, as DNA: TGTGCCAGCATAGTACTAGCGGGAGGGAGCTCCTACAATGAGCAGTTCTTC. Protein product: CASIVLAGGSSYNEQFF. The chain carries TRBV12-3 or TRBV12-4 and TRBJ2-1, with 13 bases lining up with TRBD2. The CDR3 contains 17 residues. Trimming at V came to 7 bases and at J to 0 bases, leaving 6 bases not matched to a gene.

The chain couples TRBV2 to TRBJ1-2, with a tentative D call TRBD1 (6 bases). Germline CDR1 reads SNHLY; CDR2 reads FYNNEI. The CDR3 totals 13 residues. V lost 4 bases and J 3 bases, leaving 9 bases between the germline ends. The DNA for the CDR3 is TGTGCCAGCAGTGTTAACAGGGACTATGGCTACACCTTC. It yields the protein CASSVNRDYGYTF.

This clonotype came up a few times. This chain connects TRBV24-1 to TRBJ1-3; no firm D call. Trimming cost V 9 bases and J 2 bases, with 10 bases left between them. The length of the CDR3 is 13 residues. Germline CDR1 is KGHDR and CDR2 is SFDVKD. Written as DNA, the CDR3 is TGTGCCACCGGGAGAAGGGCTGGAAACACCATATATTTT. This encodes CATGRRAGNTIYF.

This rearrangement joins TRBV6-8 to TRBJ2-7; TRBD2 aligns across 9 bases. From germline, CDR1 is MNHGY and CDR2 SAAAGT. The CDR3 totals 15 residues. The ends lost 4 bases at V and 6 bases at J; junction bases unmatched: 10. CDR3 in DNA: TGTGCCAGCAGTTTTAGGGCTAGCGGGAATTGCGAGCAGTACTTC. As protein: CASSFRASGNCEQYF.

This rearrangement joins TRBV7-9 to TRBJ2-1; weak D call: TRBD1 (6 bases). V lost 5 bases, J lost 3 bases, and 14 bases lay in between. CDR3 length: 15 amino acids. CDR1 is SEHNR and CDR2 is FQNEAQ in the germline V gene (reference sequence). CDR3 sequence reads: CASSPRGTVYNEQFF. CDR3 DNA sequence: TGTGCCAGCAGCCCAAGGGGGACGGTCTACAATGAGCAGTTCTTC.

The chain recombines TRBV30 with TRBJ2-3; 7 nucleotides line up with TRBD2. CDR1 GTSNPN and CDR2 SVGIG come from the germline V gene (reference sequence). This CDR3 contains 14 residues. Unmatched junction bases numbered 6, after V lost 0 bases and J lost 6 bases. CDR3 in DNA: TGTGCCTGGAGTGTAGGACTAGGGAGCGATACGCAGTATTTT. Protein product: CAWSVGLGSDTQYF.

This chain links TRBV20-1 with TRBJ1-1; D unresolved. The germline gives CDR1 DFQATT, CDR2 SNEGSKA (reference sequence). The CDR3 is 13 amino acids. Trimming cost V 1 base and J 6 bases, with 12 bases left between them. The CDR3 is CSARGEGWAEAFF. The CDR3 nucleotides read TGCAGTGCTAGAGGGGAAGGTTGGGCTGAAGCTTTCTTT.

V gene TRBV20-1 combines with J gene TRBJ2-7, with D possibly being TRBD1 (6 bases). CDR3 length: 12 amino acids. V was trimmed by 4 bases and J by 2 bases, leaving 9 bases between them. Per germline, CDR1 DFQATT and CDR2 SNEGSKA (reference sequence). CDR3 sequence reads: CSANRDPYEQYF. The CDR3 DNA sequence: TGCAGTGCTAACAGGGACCCCTACGAGCAGTACTTC.

The chain employs TRBV6-5 and TRBJ2-5, with D perhaps matching TRBD2 (7 bases). V was pared by 4 bases and J by 5 bases, with 26 bases between. Germline V lookup: CDR1 MNHEY, CDR2 SVGAGI. The CDR3 length is 18 residues. DNA for the CDR3: TGTGCCAGCAGTTGGGGAAGGCCGTCGGGGGGCCTGGGGGAGACCCAGTACTTC. As protein: CASSWGRPSGGLGETQYF.

This clonotype came up once. CDR3 protein: CASSLWAWDHQYEQYF. DNA for the CDR3: TGTGCCAGCAGCTTATGGGCGTGGGACCACCAGTACGAGCAGTACTTC. The gene calls are TRBV7-9 and TRBJ2-7; D could derive from TRBD1 or TRBD2 (5 bases each). Trimming left V 2 bases short and J 4 bases short, with 18 bases between. Germline-derived CDR1 and CDR2 are SEHNR and FQNEAQ (reference sequence). The CDR3 consists of 16 residues. Variable domain in full (rest from reference TRBV7-9 and TRBJ2-7): DTGVSQNPRHKITKRGQNVTFRCDPISEHNRLYWYRQTLGQGPEFLTYFQNEAQLEKSRLLSDRFSAERPKGSFSTLEIQRTEQGDSAMYLCASSLWAWDHQYEQYFGPGTRLTVT.

This clonotype was observed a few times. The rearrangement joins TRBV27 to TRBJ2-7, with TRBD2 identical over 10 bases. Per the germline V gene, CDR1 is MNHEY and CDR2 is SMNVEV (reference sequence). The CDR3 is made up of 22 amino acids. Trimming took 0 bases from V and 6 from J; bases not matched to a gene: 26. This chain's CDR3 is CASSLSRHVILGGRLAGREQYF. The CDR3 DNA reads as TGTGCCAGCAGTTTATCCCGACACGTGATCTTAGGCGGGAGACTAGCGGGTCGCGAGCAGTACTTC.

The chain employs TRBV11-3 and TRBJ1-1; TRBD1 is a possible D gene (6 bases). V was clipped by 5 bases and J by 7 bases, with 11 bases between them. Germline CDR1 is SGHNT and CDR2 is YENEEA. The CDR3 runs to 12 residues. The CDR3 DNA reads as TGTGCCAGCAGCCCGGACAGTAATGAAGCTTTCTTT. It translates to CASSPDSNEAFF.

This clonotype is deemed medium-sized. This chain connects TRBV7-3 to TRBJ2-4; D unresolved. The CDR3 has 16 amino acids. Deletions cut 5 bases from V and 2 bases from J, with 16 bases between. The germline V gene encodes CDR1 SGHTA and CDR2 FQGTGA. CDR3 bases: TGTGCCAGCAGCGGCCGGTCGGGTCTAACCAAAAACATTCAGTACTTC. Translation gives CASSGRSGLTKNIQYF.